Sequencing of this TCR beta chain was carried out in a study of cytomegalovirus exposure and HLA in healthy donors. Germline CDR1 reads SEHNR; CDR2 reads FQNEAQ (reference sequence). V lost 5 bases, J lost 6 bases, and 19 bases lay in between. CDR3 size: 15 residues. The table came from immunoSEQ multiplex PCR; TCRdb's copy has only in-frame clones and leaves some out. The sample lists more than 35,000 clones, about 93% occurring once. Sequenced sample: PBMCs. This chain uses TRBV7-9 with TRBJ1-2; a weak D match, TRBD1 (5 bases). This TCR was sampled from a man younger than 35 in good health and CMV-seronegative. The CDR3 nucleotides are TGTGCCAGCAGCCCCACCCGGGGGGACGTTCATGGCTACACCTTC. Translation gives CASSPTRGDVHGYTF.